The source of this TCR beta chain is a study of technical replicates of blood from a few donors. CDR1 is SGHTA and CDR2 is FQGNSA in the germline V gene. The CDR3 contains 16 residues. V lost 5 bases and J 6 bases, leaving 20 bases between the germline ends. Some clones are missing from TCRdb's copy, which holds only in-frame ones; the method was immunoSEQ multiplex PCR. The data show 65,000 to 90,000 clones, 95% to 99% seen once. Input material: T cells isolated from PBMCs. The receptor was derived from a human donor in good health. The chain recombines TRBV7-2 with TRBJ1-5; weak D call: TRBD1 (5 bases). The CDR3 DNA reads TGTGCCAGCAGCCCGCCCATGGCTGGGACTGGTCAGCCCCAGCATTTT. Its translation: CASSPPMAGTGQPQHF.